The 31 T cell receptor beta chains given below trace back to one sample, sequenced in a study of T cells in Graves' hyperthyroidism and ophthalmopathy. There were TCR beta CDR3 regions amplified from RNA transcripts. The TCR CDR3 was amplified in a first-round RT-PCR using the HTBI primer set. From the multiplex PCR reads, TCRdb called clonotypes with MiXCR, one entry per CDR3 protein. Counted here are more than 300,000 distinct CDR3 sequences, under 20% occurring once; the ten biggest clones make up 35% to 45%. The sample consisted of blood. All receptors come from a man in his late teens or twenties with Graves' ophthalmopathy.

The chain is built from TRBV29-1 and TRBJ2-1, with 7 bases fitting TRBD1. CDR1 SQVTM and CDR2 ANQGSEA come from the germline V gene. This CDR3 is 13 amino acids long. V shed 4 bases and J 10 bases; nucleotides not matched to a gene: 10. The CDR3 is CSVAPRGNWEQFF. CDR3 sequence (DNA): TGCAGCGTTGCCCCCAGGGGGAATTGGGAGCAGTTCTTC.

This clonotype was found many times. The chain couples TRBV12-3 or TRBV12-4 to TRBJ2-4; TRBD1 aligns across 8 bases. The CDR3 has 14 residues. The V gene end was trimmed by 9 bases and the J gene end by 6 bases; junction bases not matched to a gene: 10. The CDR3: CASAWDRQGNIQYF. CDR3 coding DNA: TGTGCCAGTGCCTGGGACAGGCAGGGAAACATTCAGTACTTC.

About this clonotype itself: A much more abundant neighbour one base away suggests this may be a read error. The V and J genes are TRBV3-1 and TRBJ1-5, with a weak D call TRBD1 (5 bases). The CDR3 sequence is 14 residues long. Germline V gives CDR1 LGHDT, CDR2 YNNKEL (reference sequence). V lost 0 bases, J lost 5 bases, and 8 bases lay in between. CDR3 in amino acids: CASSQDRADQPQHF. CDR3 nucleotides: TGTGCCAGCAGCCAAGACAGGGCGGATCAGCCCCAGCATTTT.

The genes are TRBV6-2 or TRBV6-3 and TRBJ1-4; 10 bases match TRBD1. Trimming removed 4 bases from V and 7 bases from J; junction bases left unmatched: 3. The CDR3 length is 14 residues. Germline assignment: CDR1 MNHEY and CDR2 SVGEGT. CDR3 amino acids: CASSSGQGVEKLFF. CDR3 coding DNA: TGTGCCAGCAGTTCCGGACAGGGGGTTGAAAAACTGTTTTTT.

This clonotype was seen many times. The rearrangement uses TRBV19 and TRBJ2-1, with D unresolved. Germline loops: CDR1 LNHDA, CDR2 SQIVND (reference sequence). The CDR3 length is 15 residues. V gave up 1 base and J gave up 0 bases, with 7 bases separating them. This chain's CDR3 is CASSIGGNSYNEQFF. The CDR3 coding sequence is TGTGCCAGTAGTATAGGTGGAAACTCCTACAATGAGCAGTTCTTC.

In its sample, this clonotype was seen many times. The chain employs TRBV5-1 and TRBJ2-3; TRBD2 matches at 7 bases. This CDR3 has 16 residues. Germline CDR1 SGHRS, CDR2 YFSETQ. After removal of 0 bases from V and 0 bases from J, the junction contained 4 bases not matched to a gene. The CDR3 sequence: CASSLGLASSTDTQYF. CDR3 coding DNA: TGCGCCAGCAGCTTGGGACTAGCCTCGAGCACAGATACGCAGTATTTT.

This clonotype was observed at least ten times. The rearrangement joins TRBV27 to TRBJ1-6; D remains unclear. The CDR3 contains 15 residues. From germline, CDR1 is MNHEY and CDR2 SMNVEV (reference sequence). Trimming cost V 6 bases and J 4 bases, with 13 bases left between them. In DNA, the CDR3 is TGTGCCAGCAGCCAAGAATGGGCTTATAATTCACCCCTCCACTTT. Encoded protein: CASSQEWAYNSPLHF.

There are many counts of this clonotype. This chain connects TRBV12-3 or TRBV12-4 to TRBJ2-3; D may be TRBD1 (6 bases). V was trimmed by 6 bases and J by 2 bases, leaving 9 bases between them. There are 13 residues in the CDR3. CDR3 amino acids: CASRTGSTDTQYF. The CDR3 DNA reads TGTGCCAGCAGAACAGGGTCCACAGATACGCAGTATTTT.

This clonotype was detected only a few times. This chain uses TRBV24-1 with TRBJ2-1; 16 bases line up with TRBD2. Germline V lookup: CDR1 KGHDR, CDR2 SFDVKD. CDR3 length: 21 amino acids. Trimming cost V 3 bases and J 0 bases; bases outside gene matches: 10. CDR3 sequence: CATSDGTSGGALFSSYNEQFF. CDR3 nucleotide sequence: TGTGCCACCAGTGATGGGACTAGCGGGGGGGCCCTTTTTAGCTCCTACAATGAGCAGTTCTTC.

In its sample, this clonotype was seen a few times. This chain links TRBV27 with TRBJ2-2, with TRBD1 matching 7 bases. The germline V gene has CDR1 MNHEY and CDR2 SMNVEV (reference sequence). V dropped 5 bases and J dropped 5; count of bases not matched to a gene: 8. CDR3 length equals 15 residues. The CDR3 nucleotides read TGTGCCAGCAGTCTCGGACAGGTCGGAACCGGGGAGCTGTTTTTT. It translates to CASSLGQVGTGELFF.

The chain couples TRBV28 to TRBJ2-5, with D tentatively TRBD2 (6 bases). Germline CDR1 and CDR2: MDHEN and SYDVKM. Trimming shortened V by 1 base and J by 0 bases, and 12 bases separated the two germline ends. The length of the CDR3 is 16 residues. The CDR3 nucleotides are TGTGCCAGCAGTTTATATGTGGGAGGATACCAAGAGACCCAGTACTTC. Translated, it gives CASSLYVGGYQETQYF.

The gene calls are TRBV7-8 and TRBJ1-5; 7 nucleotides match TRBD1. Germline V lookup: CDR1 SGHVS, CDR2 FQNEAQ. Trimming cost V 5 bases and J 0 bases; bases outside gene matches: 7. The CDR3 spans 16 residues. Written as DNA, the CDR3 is TGTGCCAGCAGCCCGAATCACAGGGGTAGCAATCAGCCCCAGCATTTT. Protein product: CASSPNHRGSNQPQHF.

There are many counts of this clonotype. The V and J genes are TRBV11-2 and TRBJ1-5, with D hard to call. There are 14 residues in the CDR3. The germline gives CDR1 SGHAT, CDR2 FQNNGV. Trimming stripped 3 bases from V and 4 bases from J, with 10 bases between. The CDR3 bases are TGTGCCAGCAGCTTTCCCGGGTTGAATCAGCCCCAGCATTTT. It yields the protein CASSFPGLNQPQHF.

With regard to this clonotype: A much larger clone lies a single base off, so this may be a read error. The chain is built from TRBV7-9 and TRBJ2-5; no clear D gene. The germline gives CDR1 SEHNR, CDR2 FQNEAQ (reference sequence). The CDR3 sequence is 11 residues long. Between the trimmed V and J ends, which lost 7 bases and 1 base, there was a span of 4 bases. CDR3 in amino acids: CASTSQETQYF. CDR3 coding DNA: TGTGCCAGCACCAGCCAAGAGACCCAGTACTTC.

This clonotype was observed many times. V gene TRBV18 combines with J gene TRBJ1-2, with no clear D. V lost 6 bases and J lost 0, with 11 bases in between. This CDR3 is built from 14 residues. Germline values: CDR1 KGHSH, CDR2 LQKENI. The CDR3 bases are TGTGCCAGCTCCCCGGCGGTCTCTAACTATGGCTACACCTTC. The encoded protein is CASSPAVSNYGYTF.

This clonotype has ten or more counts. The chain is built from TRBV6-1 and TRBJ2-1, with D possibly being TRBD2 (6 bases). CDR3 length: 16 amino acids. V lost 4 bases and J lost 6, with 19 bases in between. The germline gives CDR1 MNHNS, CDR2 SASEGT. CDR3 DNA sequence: TGTGCCAGCAGTGGCCCCCGGGGGAAAGCGGCCAATGAGCAGTTCTTC. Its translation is CASSGPRGKAANEQFF.

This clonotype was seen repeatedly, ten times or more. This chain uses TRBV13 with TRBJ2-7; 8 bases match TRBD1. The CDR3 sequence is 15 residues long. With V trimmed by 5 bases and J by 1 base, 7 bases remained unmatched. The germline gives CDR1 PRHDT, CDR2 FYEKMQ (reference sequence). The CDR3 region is CASSVGQELSYEQYF. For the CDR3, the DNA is TGTGCCAGCAGCGTGGGACAGGAACTATCCTACGAGCAGTACTTC. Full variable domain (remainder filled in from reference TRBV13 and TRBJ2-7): AAGVIQSPRHLIKEKRETATLKCYPIPRHDTVYWYQQGPGQDPQFLISFYEKMQSDKGSIPDRFSAQQFSDYHSELNMSSLELGDSALYFCASSVGQELSYEQYFGPGTRLTVT.

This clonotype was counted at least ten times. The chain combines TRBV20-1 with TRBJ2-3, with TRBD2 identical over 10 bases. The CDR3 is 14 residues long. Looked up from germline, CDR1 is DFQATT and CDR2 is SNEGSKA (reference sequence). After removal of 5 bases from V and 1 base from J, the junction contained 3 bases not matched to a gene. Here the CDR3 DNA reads TGCAGTGCTCCTGGACTAGCGGGCACAGATACGCAGTATTTT. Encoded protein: CSAPGLAGTDTQYF.

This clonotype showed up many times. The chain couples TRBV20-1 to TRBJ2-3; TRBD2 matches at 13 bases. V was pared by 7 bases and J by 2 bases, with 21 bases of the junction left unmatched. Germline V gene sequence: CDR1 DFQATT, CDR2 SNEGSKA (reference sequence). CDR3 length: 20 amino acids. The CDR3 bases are TGCAGTGTTATCCGACCCTTGGGGACTAGCGGGGCGACTCACACAGATACGCAGTATTTT. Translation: CSVIRPLGTSGATHTDTQYF.

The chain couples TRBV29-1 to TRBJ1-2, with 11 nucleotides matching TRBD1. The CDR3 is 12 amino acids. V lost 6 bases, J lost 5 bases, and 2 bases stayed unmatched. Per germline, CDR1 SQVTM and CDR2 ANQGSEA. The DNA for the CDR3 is TGCAGCGTGGGGACAGGGGGGTATGGCTACACCTTC. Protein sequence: CSVGTGGYGYTF. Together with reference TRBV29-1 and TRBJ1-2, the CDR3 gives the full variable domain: SAVISQKPSRDICQRGTSLTIQCQVDSQVTMMFWYRQQPGQSLTLIATANQGSEATYESGFVIDKFPISRPNLTFSTLTVSNMSPEDSSIYLCSVGTGGYGYTFGSGTRLTVV.

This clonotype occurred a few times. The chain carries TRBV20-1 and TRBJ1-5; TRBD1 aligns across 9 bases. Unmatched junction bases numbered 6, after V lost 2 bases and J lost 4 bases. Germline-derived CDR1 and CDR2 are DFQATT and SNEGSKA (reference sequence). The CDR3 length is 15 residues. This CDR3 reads CSARPYGQGNQPQHF. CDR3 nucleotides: TGCAGTGCTAGACCTTACGGACAGGGGAATCAGCCCCAGCATTTT.

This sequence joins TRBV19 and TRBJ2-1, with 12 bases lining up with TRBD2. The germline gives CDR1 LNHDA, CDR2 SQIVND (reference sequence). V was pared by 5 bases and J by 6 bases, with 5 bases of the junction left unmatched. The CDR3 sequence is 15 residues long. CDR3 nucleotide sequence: TGTGCCAGTAGTGGACTAGCGGGGACCTCCAATGAGCAGTTCTTC. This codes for CASSGLAGTSNEQFF.

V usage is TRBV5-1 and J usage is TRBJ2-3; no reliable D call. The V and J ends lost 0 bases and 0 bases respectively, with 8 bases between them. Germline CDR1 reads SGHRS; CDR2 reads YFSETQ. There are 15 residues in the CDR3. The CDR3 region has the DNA TGCGCCAGCAGCTTGGACTCGGCGAGCACAGATACGCAGTATTTT. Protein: CASSLDSASTDTQYF.

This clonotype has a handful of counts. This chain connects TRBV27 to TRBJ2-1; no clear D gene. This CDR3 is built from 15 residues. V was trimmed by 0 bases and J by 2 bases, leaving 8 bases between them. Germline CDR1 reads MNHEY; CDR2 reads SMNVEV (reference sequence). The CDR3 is CASSLSGSPYNEQFF. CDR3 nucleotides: TGTGCCAGCAGTTTATCAGGCTCCCCCTACAATGAGCAGTTCTTC.

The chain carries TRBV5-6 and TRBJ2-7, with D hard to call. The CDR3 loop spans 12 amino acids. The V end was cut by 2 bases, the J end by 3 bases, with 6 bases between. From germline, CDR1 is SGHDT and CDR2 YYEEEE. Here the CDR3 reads CASSFPLYEQYF. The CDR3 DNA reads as TGTGCCAGCAGCTTCCCCCTCTACGAGCAGTACTTC.

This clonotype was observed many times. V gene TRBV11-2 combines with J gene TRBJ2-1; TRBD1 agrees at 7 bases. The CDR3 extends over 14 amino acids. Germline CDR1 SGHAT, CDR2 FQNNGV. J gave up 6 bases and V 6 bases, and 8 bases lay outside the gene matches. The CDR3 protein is CASSRTGDTNEQFF. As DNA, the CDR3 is TGTGCCAGCAGTAGAACAGGGGACACCAATGAGCAGTTCTTC.

CDR3 DNA sequence: TGCGCCAGCAGCTCGAGTGTACCTAGCGGGACCGTCTACGAGCAGTACTTC. Amino acid sequence: CASSSSVPSGTVYEQYF. The chain uses TRBV5-1 and TRBJ2-7; 9 positions match TRBD2. V shed 3 bases and J 3 bases; nucleotides not matched to a gene: 13. CDR3 length: 17 amino acids. Looked up from germline, CDR1 is SGHRS and CDR2 is YFSETQ.

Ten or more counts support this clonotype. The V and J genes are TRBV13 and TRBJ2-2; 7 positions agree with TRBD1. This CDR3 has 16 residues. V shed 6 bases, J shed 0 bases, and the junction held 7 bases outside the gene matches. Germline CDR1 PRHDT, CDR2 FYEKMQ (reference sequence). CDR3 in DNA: TGTGCCAGCAGTCCCCGGGACAGCGCGAACACCGGGGAGCTGTTTTTT. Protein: CASSPRDSANTGELFF.

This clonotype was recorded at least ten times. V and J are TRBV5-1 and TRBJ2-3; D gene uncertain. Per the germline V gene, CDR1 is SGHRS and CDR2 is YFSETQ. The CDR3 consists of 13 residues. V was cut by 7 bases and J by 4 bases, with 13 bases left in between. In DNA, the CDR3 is TGCGCCAGCTTAAACGCGGACCCAGATACGCAGTATTTT. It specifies CASLNADPDTQYF.

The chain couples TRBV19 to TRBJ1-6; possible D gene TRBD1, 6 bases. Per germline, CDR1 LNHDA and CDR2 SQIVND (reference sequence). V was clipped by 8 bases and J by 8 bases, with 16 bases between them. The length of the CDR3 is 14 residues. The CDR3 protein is CASGRQALDSPLHF. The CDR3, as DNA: TGTGCCAGTGGTCGACAGGCCCTGGATTCACCCCTCCACTTT.

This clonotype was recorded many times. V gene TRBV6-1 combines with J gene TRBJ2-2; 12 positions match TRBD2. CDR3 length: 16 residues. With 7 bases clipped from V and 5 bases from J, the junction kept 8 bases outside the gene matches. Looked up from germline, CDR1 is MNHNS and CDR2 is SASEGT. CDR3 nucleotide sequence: TGTGCCAGCACCCCGGGACTAGCGGGCCCAACCGGGGAGCTGTTTTTT. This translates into CASTPGLAGPTGELFF.